The clone carrying this TCR beta chain appeared a few times. What it recognizes is unknown. V shed 3 bases and J shed 4 bases, with 10 bases lying between them. Germline V gives CDR1 ENHRY, CDR2 SYGVKD. CDR3 length: 13 residues. These data originate in a study of T cells in Graves' hyperthyroidism and ophthalmopathy. Pregnant or lactating patients were excluded, as were those with uncontrolled infection or other autoimmune disease. RNA transcripts yielded amplified TCR beta CDR3 regions. First-round RT-PCR of the TCR CDR3 relied on the HTBI primer set. TCRdb analysed the multiplex PCR reads with MiXCR anew, one entry per CDR3 protein. Of 300,000 to 450,000 distinct CDR3 sequences in the sample, 15% to 18% were seen once. Study-level points and caveats: Blood also contained most expanded thyroid clonotypes above 0.001.

The sequence was obtained from a woman aged 18-29 years with Graves' hyperthyroidism that later progressed to Graves' ophthalmopathy. The chain combines TRBV10-3 with TRBJ2-7; tentatively, D is TRBD1 (6 bases). The sequenced sample was blood. The CDR3 DNA reads TGTGCCATCAGTGAAGGGGGATCGTACGAGCAGTACTTC. It is translated as CAISEGGSYEQYF.